These 21 T cell receptor beta chains originate from one sample sequenced in a study of cytomegalovirus exposure and HLA in healthy donors. This PCR relied on a set of 60 Vbeta primers and 13 Jbeta primers. The assay was immunoSEQ multiplex PCR, and TCRdb's table has in-frame clones only and misses some. The sample holds over 200,000 clones, about 85% seen once. The sequenced sample consisted of PBMCs. The receptors come from a human donor in good health.

There are a few counts of this clone. The J gene is TRBJ2-2, the V gene TRBV2; weak D call: TRBD2 (6 bases). The germline V and J ends were trimmed by 7 bases and 5 bases, with 14 bases remaining between them. Germline CDR1 SNHLY, CDR2 FYNNEI. The CDR3 spans 14 residues. The DNA of the CDR3 is TGTGCCAGCATGTCGGGAGTGGTTACCGGGGAGCTGTTTTTT. It yields the protein CASMSGVVTGELFF.

The chain joins TRBV28 to TRBJ1-5; 9 nucleotides match TRBD1. The CDR3 runs 15 residues. With 5 bases clipped from V and 3 bases from J, the junction kept 5 bases outside the gene matches. Germline values: CDR1 MDHEN, CDR2 SYDVKM. The CDR3: CASSLQGANNQPQHF. CDR3 bases: TGTGCCAGCAGTCTACAGGGGGCTAACAATCAGCCCCAGCATTTT.

J is TRBJ1-2 and V is TRBV7-3, with D tentatively TRBD1 (5 bases). V was trimmed by 3 bases and J by 0 bases, leaving 11 bases between them. The CDR3 covers 15 residues. Germline CDR1 SGHTA, CDR2 FQGTGA. In nucleotides, the CDR3 is TGTGCCAGCAGCTTGGGGGGTGAAACTAACTATGGCTACACCTTC. Translating gives CASSLGGETNYGYTF.

This rearrangement joins TRBV28 to TRBJ2-3, with 7 positions matching TRBD2. Trimming cost V 5 bases and J 1 base; bases outside gene matches: 0. Per germline, CDR1 MDHEN and CDR2 SYDVKM. CDR3 length: 13 residues. CDR3 nucleotides: TGTGCCAGCAGTGGGGGGGGCACAGATACGCAGTATTTT. This translates into CASSGGGTDTQYF.

V and J are TRBV6-1 and TRBJ1-1; D is uncertain. Trimming stripped 4 bases from V and 0 bases from J, with 18 bases between. Per the germline V gene, CDR1 is MNHNS and CDR2 is SASEGT. The CDR3 runs 17 residues. CDR3 DNA sequence: TGTGCCAGCAGTGGCCCCGAACTTTACCTTATGAACACTGAAGCTTTCTTT. Translating gives CASSGPELYLMNTEAFF.

The chain employs TRBV14 and TRBJ2-7; TRBD2 matches 9 bases. The length of the CDR3 is 16 residues. The V gene's germline CDR1 is SGHDN and CDR2 FVKESK. V gave up 0 bases and J gave up 2 bases; unmatched junction bases: 5. As DNA, the CDR3 is TGTGCCAGCAGCCAAGATGGCCTAGCGGGAACCTACGAGCAGTACTTC. It yields the protein CASSQDGLAGTYEQYF. The whole variable domain, remainder taken from reference TRBV14 and TRBJ2-7, is EAGVTQFPSHSVIEKGQTVTLRCDPISGHDNLYWYRRVMGKEIKFLLHFVKESKQDESGMPNNRFLAERTGGTYSTLKVQPAELEDSGVYFCASSQDGLAGTYEQYFGPGTRLTVT.

This chain joins TRBV2 and TRBJ2-1; D possibly corresponds to TRBD2 (5 bases). Between the trimmed V and J ends, which lost 3 bases and 4 bases, there was a span of 16 bases. Per germline, CDR1 SNHLY and CDR2 FYNNEI. The CDR3 is 16 residues long. CDR3 residues: CASSEYGVGTYNEQFF. The DNA for the CDR3 is TGTGCCAGCAGTGAGTACGGGGTGGGTACTTACAATGAGCAGTTCTTC.

The chain combines TRBV6-1 with TRBJ2-5; D may be TRBD2 (5 bases). Germline V gene lookup returns CDR1 MNHNS and CDR2 SASEGT. The ends were cut back, 4 bases at V and 7 bases at J, with 16 bases in the middle. This CDR3 region has 14 residues. Written as DNA, the CDR3 is TGTGCCAGCAGTGGTGGGTATGGAGGTGGGACCCAGTACTTC. Protein sequence: CASSGGYGGGTQYF.

The chain is built from TRBV10-3 and TRBJ2-1; TRBD1 is a possible D gene (6 bases). V was pared by 6 bases and J by 9 bases, with 15 bases between. Germline V gene lookup returns CDR1 ENHRY and CDR2 SYGVKD. The CDR3 is made up of 13 amino acids. CDR3 coding DNA: TGTGCCATCAGGGAACAGGGTATACGTGAGCAGTTCTTC. Translated, it gives CAIREQGIREQFF.

J is TRBJ2-7 and V is TRBV7-2; 8 bases are a match to TRBD1. Trimming removed 5 bases from V and 4 bases from J; junction bases left unmatched: 4. The V gene's germline CDR1 is SGHTA and CDR2 FQGNSA. The CDR3 covers 13 residues. The CDR3 reads CASSPRDRYEQYF. The CDR3 DNA reads as TGTGCCAGCAGCCCCCGGGACAGGTACGAGCAGTACTTC. The variable domain in full, with the rest retrieved from reference TRBV7-2 and TRBJ2-7, is GAGVSQSPSNKVTEKGKDVELRCDPISGHTALYWYRQSLGQGLEFLIYFQGNSAPDKSGLPSDRFSAERTGGSVSTLTIQRTQQEDSAVYLCASSPRDRYEQYFGPGTRLTVT.

This clone was observed a single time. This chain links TRBV7-2 with TRBJ2-3; D unclear. The germline gives CDR1 SGHTA, CDR2 FQGNSA. The ends were cut back, 1 base at V and 4 bases at J, with 3 bases in the middle. The CDR3 runs 12 residues. The DNA of the CDR3 is TGTGCCAGCAGCTTAGACTCAGATACGCAGTATTTT. Translation: CASSLDSDTQYF. Full variable domain (remainder filled in from reference TRBV7-2 and TRBJ2-3): GAGVSQSPSNKVTEKGKDVELRCDPISGHTALYWYRQSLGQGLEFLIYFQGNSAPDKSGLPSDRFSAERTGGSVSTLTIQRTQQEDSAVYLCASSLDSDTQYFGPGTRLTVL.

The V gene is TRBV7-8, the J gene TRBJ1-1; TRBD1 agrees at 7 bases. The CDR3 covers 14 residues. V was pared by 3 bases and J by 4 bases, with 5 bases of the junction left unmatched. CDR1 is SGHVS and CDR2 is FQNEAQ in the germline V gene. This CDR3 reads CASSFPDRITEAFF. As DNA, the CDR3 is TGTGCCAGCAGCTTTCCGGACAGGATCACTGAAGCTTTCTTT.

The chain joins TRBV27 to TRBJ2-5; possible D gene TRBD2, 6 bases. Germline CDR1 and CDR2: MNHEY and SMNVEV (reference sequence). V shed 6 bases and J shed 4 bases, with 9 bases lying between them. The CDR3 runs to 12 residues. CDR3 loop: CASSEGGETQYF. As DNA, the CDR3 is TGTGCCAGCAGCGAGGGAGGAGAGACCCAGTACTTC.

This chain uses TRBV7-9 with TRBJ2-7; 8 bases match TRBD1. This CDR3 comprises 17 residues. The V gene end was trimmed by 5 bases and the J gene end by 5 bases; junction bases not matched to a gene: 17. Germline CDR1 is SEHNR and CDR2 is FQNEAQ (reference sequence). The chain's CDR3 is CASSQLARTGTLDEQYF. CDR3 DNA: TGTGCCAGCAGCCAATTAGCAAGGACAGGGACATTGGACGAGCAGTACTTC.

The chain employs TRBV25-1 and TRBJ2-5; TRBD1 agrees at 8 bases. CDR1 is MGHDK and CDR2 is SYGVNS in the germline V gene. Trimming cost V 9 bases and J 9 bases; bases outside gene matches: 12. The CDR3 runs to 13 residues. CDR3 region: CASTGGVSSPQYF. CDR3 DNA sequence: TGTGCCAGTACAGGGGGTGTCTCTAGCCCCCAGTACTTC.

The chain joins TRBV30 to TRBJ2-5, with 10 bases lining up with TRBD2. Germline CDR1 and CDR2: GTSNPN and SVGIG (reference sequence). Trimming cost V 3 bases and J 2 bases; bases outside gene matches: 3. There are 14 residues in the CDR3. As DNA, the CDR3 is TGTGCCTGGAGGGAGACTAGCGGGCAAGAGACCCAGTACTTC. It yields the protein CAWRETSGQETQYF. Together with reference TRBV30 and TRBJ2-5, the CDR3 gives the full variable domain: SQTIHQWPATLVQPVGSPLSLECTVEGTSNPNLYWYRQAAGRGLQLLFYSVGIGQISSEVPQNLSASRPQDRQFILSSKKLLLSDSGFYLCAWRETSGQETQYFGPGTRLLVL.

This clone was seen a handful of times. The rearrangement links TRBV19 to TRBJ2-3; possible D gene TRBD2, 6 bases. The V end was cut by 5 bases, the J end by 4 bases, with 16 bases between. The germline gives CDR1 LNHDA, CDR2 SQIVND (reference sequence). CDR3 length: 15 amino acids. The CDR3 is CASSPGTVGPDTQYF. The CDR3 DNA sequence: TGTGCCAGTAGTCCCGGGACTGTGGGCCCAGATACGCAGTATTTT.

The rearrangement links TRBV6-4 to TRBJ2-1, with 10 bases lining up with TRBD2. CDR1 is MRHNA and CDR2 is SNTAGT in the germline V gene. The J segment lost 4 bases and the V segment lost 4 bases, leaving 4 bases of the junction unmatched. The CDR3 covers 15 residues. CDR3 sequence reads: CASSVLAGEYNEQFF. The DNA of the CDR3 is TGTGCCAGCAGTGTTCTAGCGGGAGAGTACAATGAGCAGTTCTTC.

V and J are TRBV28 and TRBJ2-5, with TRBD2 as a possible D gene (5 bases). The CDR3 is 13 amino acids. Germline V gene sequence: CDR1 MDHEN, CDR2 SYDVKM. The V end was cut by 6 bases, the J end by 3 bases, with 11 bases between. DNA for the CDR3: TGTGCCAGCAGCCCGGAGGTAGAAGAGACCCAGTACTTC. Translating gives CASSPEVEETQYF.

The genes are TRBV5-4 and TRBJ2-1; D ambiguous. This CDR3 has 15 amino acids. Germline values: CDR1 SGHNT, CDR2 YYREEE (reference sequence). Trimming pared 0 bases from V and 2 bases from J, leaving 9 bases between. CDR3 sequence: CASSLDYPAYNEQFF. CDR3 coding DNA: TGTGCCAGCAGCTTGGACTACCCGGCCTACAATGAGCAGTTCTTC.

This clone has only a few counts. V and J are TRBV5-6 and TRBJ1-4; 7 bases are shared with TRBD1. The junction had 6 bases not matched to a gene; V was cut back by 4 bases and J by 6 bases. The CDR3 covers 14 residues. CDR1 and CDR2 from the germline V gene are SGHDT and YYEEEE. The CDR3 nucleotides are TGTGCCAGCAGCGTGACAGGGCCCGATGAAAAACTGTTTTTT. This encodes CASSVTGPDEKLFF.